Listed below are T cell receptor beta chains from one sample, sequenced in a study of blood T cells in healthy people across ages. TCRdb analysed the 5' RACE reads with MiXCR anew, one entry per CDR3 protein. The table has roughly 1.9 million distinct CDR3 sequences, 39% seen once; the top ten hold 20% to 25%. Material for sequencing was blood. These TCRs come from a human donor in good health. Both conserved end residues are part of each CDR3. The D gene is left open where the match is weak.

V gene: TRBV7-8; D gene: .; CDR3 protein: CASSFPRTTLIGNEQFF
V gene: TRBV7-9; D gene: .; CDR3 protein: CASIRSGGSEQYF
V gene: TRBV5-1; D gene: .; CDR3 protein: CASSETGHTDTQYF
V gene: TRBV6-5; D gene: .; CDR3 protein: CASTWSLGEKLFF
V gene: TRBV7-2; D gene: .; CDR3 protein: CASRLRGEGYGYTF
V gene: TRBV24-1; D gene: .; CDR3 protein: CATRGTDNYNEQFF
V gene: TRBV5-1; D gene: TRBD2; CDR3 protein: CASTGTSGIETQYF
V gene: TRBV30; D gene: .; CDR3 protein: CAWGTEGYTF
V gene: TRBV6-6; D gene: .; CDR3 protein: CASSYSEHTNRYEQYF
V gene: TRBV20-1; D gene: .; CDR3 protein: CSARPPSSGGGYTF
V gene: TRBV20-1; D gene: TRBD2; CDR3 protein: CSAPQAGERDTQYF
V gene: TRBV7-2; D gene: .; CDR3 protein: CASSPSGGREAFF
V gene: TRBV6-2/TRBV6-3; D gene: .; CDR3 protein: CARSGGTDILPYEQYF
V gene: TRBV2; D gene: .; CDR3 protein: CASSRNTDTQYF
V gene: TRBV6-6; D gene: .; CDR3 protein: CASSYSIPSGYTF
V gene: TRBV10-3; D gene: TRBD1; CDR3 protein: CAIPVTGANTGELFF
V gene: TRBV20-1; D gene: .; CDR3 protein: CSARNSQTSRRGYTF
V gene: TRBV9; D gene: .; CDR3 protein: CASSPRGEVDFGAIQYF
V gene: TRBV25-1; D gene: TRBD2; CDR3 protein: CASSGSGGYEQYF
V gene: TRBV3-1; D gene: .; CDR3 protein: CASSPGRDMSYTF
V gene: TRBV5-6; D gene: .; CDR3 protein: CASTLGGEGQPQHF
V gene: TRBV3-1; D gene: .; CDR3 protein: CASSQERVSPLHF
V gene: TRBV25-1; D gene: .; CDR3 protein: CASSDQENPLLSNYGYTF
V gene: TRBV6-2/TRBV6-3; D gene: .; CDR3 protein: CASSYYYSGSSYNEQFF
V gene: TRBV4-3; D gene: .; CDR3 protein: CASSHSGSYYEQYF
V gene: TRBV6-5; D gene: .; CDR3 protein: CASSPTGLRHYEQYF